This TCR beta chain originates from a study of control samples from healthy donors and cancer patients. The method was immunoSEQ multiplex PCR; TCRdb's version includes in-frame clones alone and lacks a portion of them. Found here are about 150,000 clones, approximately 93% of them singletons; the top ten hold 5% to 6.5%. The CDR3 is 15 residues long. CDR1 is SGHDT, CDR2 YYEEEE, per germline. The trim removed 6 bases at V and 7 bases at J, leaving 6 bases unmatched. This receptor was taken from a man aged 35 to 55 in good health. The sequencing sample was made of blood. This rearrangement joins TRBV5-6 to TRBJ1-6; 11 positions match TRBD1. CDR3 nucleotide sequence: TGTGCCAGCACCTCGGACAGGGGGCCAAATTCACCCCTCCACTTT. Encoded protein: CASTSDRGPNSPLHF. Filled out from reference TRBV5-6 and TRBJ1-6, the complete variable domain reads DAGVTQSPTHLIKTRGQQVTLRCSPKSGHDTVSWYQQALGQGPQFIFQYYEEEERQRGNFPDRFSGHQFPNYSSELNVNALLLGDSALYLCASTSDRGPNSPLHFGNGTRLTVT.